Below, one T cell receptor beta chain is given with its context. Its antigen remains unidentified. PCR involved 60 Vbeta and 13 Jbeta primers. Generated by immunoSEQ multiplex PCR, the TCRdb table keeps only in-frame clones and is missing some. Found here are about 140,000 clones, more than 70% of them singletons; the top ten hold 2% to 2.5%. The data belong to a study of cytomegalovirus exposure and HLA in healthy donors. Study-wide results and limits: CMV antigen specificity was confirmed in vitro for a few CMV-associated chains. The authors listed approximately 150 TCR beta chains as cytomegalovirus-associated.

V dropped 4 bases and J dropped 9; count of bases not matched to a gene: 5. The CDR3 totals 14 residues. Per the germline V gene, CDR1 is MNHEY and CDR2 is SVGAGI. This TCR derives from a man in his fifties in good health and CMV-seronegative. V usage is TRBV6-5 and J usage is TRBJ2-1; 11 bases fit TRBD1. The sample taken for sequencing was PBMCs. The CDR3 DNA is TGTGCCAGCAGTTCGGGACAGGGGGTAGTTGAGCAGTTCTTC. Translation gives CASSSGQGVVEQFF.